This T cell receptor (beta chain) was identified during a study of post-analysis software for immune sequencing data. Study as a whole: The disease courses spanned relapsing-remitting, secondary progressive and progressive-relapsing forms of multiple sclerosis. Overall study findings and caveats: Multiple sclerosis was associated with a significant reduction in normalized Chao1 diversity relative to controls. Controls showed lower frequencies than patients for 5 or 6 TRBV segments, and TRBV5-6, TRBV5-1 and TRBV20-1 were among these. By F measure, strong co-clustering occurred among samples prepared in the same batch.

TCR beta libraries were prepared from cDNA with unique molecular identifiers. Each sample of 1 to 10 million input T cells yielded approximately 500,000 cDNA molecules, so each molecule approximated one T cell. MiXCR, applied by TCRdb to the PCR reads, yields one record per CDR3 protein. Of 350,000 to 500,000 distinct CDR3 sequences listed, approximately 42% are singletons. This clonotype showed up just a few times. What it binds is unknown. The V end lost 0 bases, the J end lost 8 bases, and 12 bases lay between the germline ends. Germline values: CDR1 SGHRS, CDR2 YFSETQ. This CDR3 contains 15 residues.

The V and J genes are TRBV5-1 and TRBJ1-6; the D is unclear. The origin of this receptor is a girl aged 2-10 years with multiple sclerosis. The sample consisted of blood. Written as DNA, the CDR3 is TGCGCCAGCAGCTTGGTAACCGTACTGGATTCACCCCTCCACTTT. As protein: CASSLVTVLDSPLHF.